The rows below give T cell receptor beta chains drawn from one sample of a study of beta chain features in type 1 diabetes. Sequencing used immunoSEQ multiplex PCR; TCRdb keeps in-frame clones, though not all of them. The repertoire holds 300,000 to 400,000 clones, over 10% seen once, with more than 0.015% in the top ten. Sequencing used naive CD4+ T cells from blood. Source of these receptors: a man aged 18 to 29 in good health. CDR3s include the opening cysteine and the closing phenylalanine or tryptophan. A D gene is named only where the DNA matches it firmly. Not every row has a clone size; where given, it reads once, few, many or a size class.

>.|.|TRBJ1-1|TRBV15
TGTGCCACCAGCAGGGGAGGGCAGCTGAACACTGAAGCTTTCTTT
CATSRGGQLNTEAFF
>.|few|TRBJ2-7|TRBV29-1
TGCAGCGTTGGAGGGGGCGGGAACGAGCAGTACTTC
CSVGGGGNEQYF
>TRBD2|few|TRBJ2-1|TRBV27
TGTGCCAGCAGTTTAACCGGGGGGGTAGAGCAGTTCTTC
CASSLTGGVEQFF
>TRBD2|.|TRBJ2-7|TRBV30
TGTGCCTGGAGTAACCGGGGAGGGAACTACGAGCAGTACTTC
CAWSNRGGNYEQYF
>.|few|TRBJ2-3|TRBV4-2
TGTGCCAGCAGCCAGGAAACCGCGGGGCTGAGGGATACGCAGTATTTT
CASSQETAGLRDTQYF
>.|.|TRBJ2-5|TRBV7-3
TGTGCCAGCAGCTTACGTCCCACTCCCCCAGAGACCCAGTACTTC
CASSLRPTPPETQYF
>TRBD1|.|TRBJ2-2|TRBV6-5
TGTGCCAGCAGTTACTCGGCAGGGGGATTCGCCGGGGAGCTGTTTTTT
CASSYSAGGFAGELFF
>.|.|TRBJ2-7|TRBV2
TGTGCCAGCAGTCTACAGGGTCTCGAGCAGTACTTC
CASSLQGLEQYF
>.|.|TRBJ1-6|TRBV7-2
TGTGCCAGCAGCTTCTCTTATAATTCACCCCTCCACTTT
CASSFSYNSPLHF
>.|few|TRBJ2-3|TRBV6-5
TGTGCCAGCAGCCCCAGGGGCCGGGGCACAGATACGCAGTATTTT
CASSPRGRGTDTQYF